The T cell receptor beta chain described here comes from a study of blood T cell repertoires in COVID-19. Study information: Some COVID-19 samples were acute and others convalescent; all came from the United States, Italy and Spain. Nucleic acid was either cDNA or gDNA, and it came from T cells, B-cell-depleted T cells, or PBMCs.

The V gene's germline CDR1 is SGHTA and CDR2 FQGNSA. This CDR3 is 14 amino acids long. The V end lost 2 bases, the J end lost 3 bases, and 10 bases lay between the germline ends. Recovered participants had two consecutive negative NP/OP PCR tests, healthcare professional clearance, or symptom resolution. Original analysis: Reference gene primer amplification gave estimated nucleated cell counts. The data were produced by immunoSEQ multiplex PCR, yet TCRdb's version contains in-frame clones alone and is incomplete. V and J calls and clone size are as listed in that table; D and trimming were resolved from the DNA. The sample includes 450,000 to 600,000 clones, about 85% of them seen just once.

This TCR derives from a woman between 18 and 29 years old who had recovered from COVID-19. The chain couples TRBV7-2 to TRBJ1-1; no definite D call. The specimen was PBMCs or T cells enriched from blood (not recorded which). The CDR3 here is CASSLTTTHTEAFF. The CDR3 nucleotides read TGTGCCAGCAGCTTAACAACTACCCACACTGAAGCTTTCTTT.